The entry below gives a single T cell receptor (beta chain) sequence along with its context. Its antigen remains unknown. From germline, CDR1 is SGHRS and CDR2 YFSETQ. Germline trimming cut 0 bases from V and 3 bases from J; bases unmatched to any gene: 10. This CDR3 has 18 amino acids. The data derive from a study of cytomegalovirus exposure and HLA in healthy donors. Points from the study as a whole: Despite most TCR sequences being rare, some public TCRs occurred in many donors.

The PCR ran on 60 Vbeta and 13 Jbeta primers. The data were produced by immunoSEQ multiplex PCR, yet TCRdb's version contains in-frame clones alone and is incomplete. The repertoire holds under 200,000 clones, 65% to 85% seen once, with approximately 6.8% in the top ten. The TCR was taken from a male donor in good health and CMV-seropositive. The specimen sequenced was PBMCs. This chain uses TRBV5-1 with TRBJ2-3; TRBD2 aligns across 10 bases. For the CDR3, the DNA is TGCGCCAGCAGCTTGGCACTAGCGGGAAGCTTGAGGACAGATACGCAGTATTTT. This sequence encodes CASSLALAGSLRTDTQYF.